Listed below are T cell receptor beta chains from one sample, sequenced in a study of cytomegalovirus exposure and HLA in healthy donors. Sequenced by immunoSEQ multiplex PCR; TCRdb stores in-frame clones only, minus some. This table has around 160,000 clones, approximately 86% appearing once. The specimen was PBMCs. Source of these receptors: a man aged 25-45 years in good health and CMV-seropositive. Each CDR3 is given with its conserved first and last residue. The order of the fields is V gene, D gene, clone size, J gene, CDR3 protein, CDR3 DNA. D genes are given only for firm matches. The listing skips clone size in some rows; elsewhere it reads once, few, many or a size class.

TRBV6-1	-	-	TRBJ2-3	CAGMTGHSTDTQYF	TGTGCCGGTATGACAGGCCACAGCACAGATACGCAGTATTTT
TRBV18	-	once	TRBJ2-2	CASSPMVRGYTGELFF	TGTGCCAGCTCACCTATGGTCAGGGGCTACACCGGGGAGCTGTTTTTT
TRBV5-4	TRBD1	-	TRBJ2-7	CASSPIFEGASSYEQYF	TGTGCCAGCAGCCCGATATTCGAGGGGGCCAGCTCCTACGAGCAGTACTTC
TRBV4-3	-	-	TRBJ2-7	CASSQDRGGVGYEQYF	TGCGCCAGCAGCCAAGATAGGGGCGGCGTGGGGTACGAGCAGTACTTC
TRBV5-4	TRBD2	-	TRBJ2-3	CASSWKASGGTDTQYF	TGTGCCAGCAGCTGGAAGGCTAGCGGGGGGACAGATACGCAGTATTTT
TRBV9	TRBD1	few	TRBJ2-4	CASSVGQGKNIQYF	TGTGCCAGCAGCGTAGGACAGGGTAAAAACATTCAGTACTTC
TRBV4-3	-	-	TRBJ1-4	CASSQEIVREKLFF	TGCGCCAGCAGCCAAGAGATAGTTCGAGAAAAACTGTTTTTT
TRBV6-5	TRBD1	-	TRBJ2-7	CASSDRDRGYGQYF	TGTGCCAGCAGTGACCGGGACAGGGGGTACGGGCAGTACTTC
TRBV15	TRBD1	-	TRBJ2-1	CATSSSGQGQFF	TGTGCCACCAGCAGTTCCGGACAGGGGCAGTTCTTC
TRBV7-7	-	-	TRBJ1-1	CASSPWTDTEAFF	TGTGCTAGCAGCCCGTGGACAGACACTGAAGCTTTCTTT
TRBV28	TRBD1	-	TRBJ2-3	CASSTRGLRDTQYF	TGTGCCAGCAGCACCAGGGGGCTAAGGGATACGCAGTATTTT
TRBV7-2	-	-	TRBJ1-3	CASSLTGAGSGNTIYF	TGTGCCAGCAGCTTAACGGGCGCGGGATCTGGAAACACCATATATTTT
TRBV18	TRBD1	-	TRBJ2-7	CASSTDRVPYEQYF	TGTGCCAGCTCAACTGACAGGGTCCCCTACGAGCAGTACTTC
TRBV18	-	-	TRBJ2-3	CASSRGSTDTQYF	TGTGCCAGCTCAAGGGGAAGCACAGATACGCAGTATTTT
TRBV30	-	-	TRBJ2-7	CALAPGVYEQYF	TGTGCCTTAGCCCCGGGGGTATACGAGCAGTACTTC
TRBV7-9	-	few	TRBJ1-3	CASSLAGGSGNTIYF	TGTGCCAGCAGCTTAGCCGGGGGTTCAGGAAACACCATATATTTT
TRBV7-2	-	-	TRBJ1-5	CASSLRGGGNQPQHF	TGTGCCAGCAGCTTAAGAGGAGGGGGCAATCAGCCCCAGCATTTT
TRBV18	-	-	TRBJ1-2	CASSPGQGGGYTF	TGTGCCAGCTCACCAGGGCAGGGCGGTGGCTACACCTTC
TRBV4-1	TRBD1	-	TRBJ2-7	CASSRGTASSYEQYF	TGCGCCAGCAGCCGAGGGACAGCTAGCTCCTACGAGCAGTACTTC
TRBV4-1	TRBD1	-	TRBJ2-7	CASSHTGTERQQYF	TGCGCCAGCAGCCACACTGGGACAGAAAGACAGCAGTACTTC
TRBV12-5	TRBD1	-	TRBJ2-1	CASGFSIYRDRDNEQFF	TGTGCTAGTGGTTTCTCGATATACCGGGACAGGGACAATGAGCAGTTCTTC
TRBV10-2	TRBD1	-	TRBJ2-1	CASSHGTGEGLYNEQFF	TGCGCCAGCAGTCACGGGACAGGGGAGGGGCTGTACAATGAGCAGTTCTTC
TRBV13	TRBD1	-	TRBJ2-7	CASSSRGQGKDYEQYF	TGTGCCAGCAGCTCGCGCGGACAGGGCAAAGACTACGAGCAGTACTTC
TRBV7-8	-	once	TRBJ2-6	CASSLARGTGANVLTF	TGTGCCAGCAGCTTAGCTAGGGGAACTGGGGCCAACGTCCTGACTTTC
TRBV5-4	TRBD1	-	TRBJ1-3	CASSLATGVSGNTIYF	TGTGCCAGCAGCTTGGCGACAGGGGTTAGTGGAAACACCATATATTTT
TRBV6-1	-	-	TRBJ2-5	CASSEMGQGRETQYF	TGTGCCAGCAGTGAGATGGGTCAGGGCCGGGAGACCCAGTACTTC
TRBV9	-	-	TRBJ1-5	CASSVGAEREPQHF	TGTGCCAGCAGCGTAGGGGCGGAGAGGGAGCCCCAGCATTTT
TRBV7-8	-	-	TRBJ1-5	CASSLRQGSQPQHF	TGTGCCAGCAGCTTACGGCAGGGAAGTCAGCCCCAGCATTTT
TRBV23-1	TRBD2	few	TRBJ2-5	CASSQSGGQETQYF	TGCGCCAGCAGTCAATCGGGGGGGCAAGAGACCCAGTACTTC
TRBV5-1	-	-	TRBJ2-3	CASSTTSINSDTQYF	TGCGCCAGCAGCACTACATCTATCAACTCAGATACGCAGTATTTT
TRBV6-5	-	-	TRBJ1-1	CASSYSEVNTEAFF	TGTGCCAGCAGTTACTCGGAGGTGAACACTGAAGCTTTCTTT
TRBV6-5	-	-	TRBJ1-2	CASTGYFTYGYTF	TGTGCCAGCACAGGGTACTTTACGTATGGCTACACCTTC
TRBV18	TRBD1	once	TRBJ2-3	CASSPDEGQPSTDTQYF	TGTGCCAGCTCACCCGACGAGGGACAGCCAAGCACAGATACGCAGTATTTT
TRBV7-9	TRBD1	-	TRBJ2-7	CASSPQGVEQYF	TGTGCCAGCAGCCCCCAGGGGGTGGAGCAGTACTTC
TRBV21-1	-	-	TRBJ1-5	CASSKPRDRGNSNQPQHF	TGTGCCAGCAGCAAACCCCGGGACAGGGGGAATAGCAATCAGCCCCAGCATTTT
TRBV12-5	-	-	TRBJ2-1	CASGFLDSQGFNEQFF	TGTGCTAGTGGTTTCCTGGACAGCCAGGGATTCAATGAGCAGTTCTTC
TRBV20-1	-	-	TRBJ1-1	CSARSQLWAFF	TGCAGTGCTAGGTCTCAACTGTGGGCTTTCTTT
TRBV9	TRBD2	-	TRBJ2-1	CASSVAPAGGDEQFF	TGTGCCAGCAGCGTAGCTCCAGCGGGGGGCGATGAGCAGTTCTTC
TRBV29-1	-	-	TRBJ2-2	CSVRGGGMELFF	TGCAGCGTTCGGGGCGGGGGCATGGAGCTGTTTTTT
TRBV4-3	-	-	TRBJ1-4	CASSQDMGSGEKLFF	TGCGCCAGCAGCCAAGATATGGGGAGTGGGGAAAAACTGTTTTTT
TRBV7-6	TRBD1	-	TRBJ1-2	CASSTGQGYGYTF	TGTGCCAGCAGCACGGGACAGGGGTATGGCTACACCTTC
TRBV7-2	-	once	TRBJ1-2	CASSLRGKNYGYTF	TGTGCCAGCAGCCTTAGGGGGAAAAACTATGGCTACACCTTC
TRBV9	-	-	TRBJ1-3	CASSTTPPQRNSGNTIYF	TGTGCCAGCAGCACCACCCCCCCACAGCGGAACTCTGGAAACACCATATATTTT
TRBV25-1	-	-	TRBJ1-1	CASSESGVTEAFF	TGTGCCAGCAGTGAATCCGGGGTGACTGAAGCTTTCTTT
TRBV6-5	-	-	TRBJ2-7	CASSYWDSSTYEQYF	TGTGCCAGCAGTTACTGGGACTCCTCAACATACGAGCAGTACTTC
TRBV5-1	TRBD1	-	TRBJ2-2	CASSLPRDRVTGELFF	TGCGCCAGCAGCTTGCCCCGGGACAGGGTTACCGGGGAGCTGTTTTTT
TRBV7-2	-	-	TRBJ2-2	CASSLNTGKAGGELFF	TGTGCCAGCAGCTTAAATACAGGGAAGGCGGGCGGGGAGCTGTTTTTT
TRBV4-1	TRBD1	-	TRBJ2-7	CASSRQQGERYEQYF	TGCGCCAGCAGCCGCCAACAGGGGGAAAGGTACGAGCAGTACTTC
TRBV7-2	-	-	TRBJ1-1	CASSLGGDLPEAFF	TGTGCCAGCAGCTTAGGCGGGGACCTCCCTGAAGCTTTCTTT
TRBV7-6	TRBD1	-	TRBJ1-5	CASSPGQLNQPQHF	TGTGCCAGCAGCCCGGGACAGCTCAATCAGCCCCAGCATTTT
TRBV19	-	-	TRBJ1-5	CASTLAGFQQPQHF	TGTGCCAGTACCCTCGCAGGGTTTCAGCAGCCCCAGCATTTT
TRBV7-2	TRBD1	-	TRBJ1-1	CASSLLPQGGGTEAFF	TGTGCCAGCAGCTTATTGCCACAGGGGGGCGGCACTGAAGCTTTCTTT
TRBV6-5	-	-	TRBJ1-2	CASSYRGFYGYTF	TGTGCCAGCAGTTACAGGGGGTTCTATGGCTACACCTTC
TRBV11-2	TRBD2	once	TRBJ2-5	CASSLLAGGRKETQYF	TGTGCCAGCAGCCTATTAGCGGGGGGTCGTAAAGAGACCCAGTACTTC
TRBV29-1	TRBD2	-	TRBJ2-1	CSVARGGHNEQFF	TGCAGCGTTGCTCGCGGGGGTCACAATGAGCAGTTCTTC
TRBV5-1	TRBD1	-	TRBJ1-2	CASSSGQGAYGYTF	TGCGCCAGCAGCTCCGGACAGGGGGCTTATGGCTACACCTTC
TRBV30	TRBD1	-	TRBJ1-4	CATARGPGEKLFF	TGTGCAACGGCCAGGGGGCCCGGGGAAAAACTGTTTTTT
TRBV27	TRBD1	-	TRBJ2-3	CASRPTGTDTQYF	TGTGCCAGCAGACCGACAGGGACAGATACGCAGTATTTT
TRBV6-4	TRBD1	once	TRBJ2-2	CASSSDRDNTGELFF	TGTGCCAGCAGTTCGGACAGGGACAACACCGGGGAGCTGTTTTTT
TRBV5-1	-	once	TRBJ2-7	CASSPLQGHRDEQYF	TGCGCCAGCAGCCCACTACAGGGTCATCGCGACGAGCAGTACTTC